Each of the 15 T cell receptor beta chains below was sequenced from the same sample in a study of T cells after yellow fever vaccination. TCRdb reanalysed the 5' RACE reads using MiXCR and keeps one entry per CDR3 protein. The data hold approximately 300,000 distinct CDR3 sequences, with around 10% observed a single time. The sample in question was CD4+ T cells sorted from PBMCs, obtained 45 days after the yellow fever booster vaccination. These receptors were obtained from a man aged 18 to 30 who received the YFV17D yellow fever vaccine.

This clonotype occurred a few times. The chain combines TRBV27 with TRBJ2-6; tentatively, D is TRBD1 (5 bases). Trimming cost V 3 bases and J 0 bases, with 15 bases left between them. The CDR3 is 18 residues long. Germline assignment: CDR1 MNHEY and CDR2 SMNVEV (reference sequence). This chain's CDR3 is CASSLWAGKTSGANVLTF. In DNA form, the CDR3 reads TGTGCCAGCAGTTTGTGGGCAGGGAAAACCTCTGGGGCCAACGTCCTGACTTTC.

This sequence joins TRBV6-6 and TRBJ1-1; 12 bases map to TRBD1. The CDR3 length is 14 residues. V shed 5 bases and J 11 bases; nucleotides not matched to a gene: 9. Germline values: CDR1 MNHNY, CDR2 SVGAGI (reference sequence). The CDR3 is CASSDRGQGAPAFF. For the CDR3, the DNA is TGTGCCAGCAGTGATCGGGGACAGGGGGCGCCGGCTTTCTTT.

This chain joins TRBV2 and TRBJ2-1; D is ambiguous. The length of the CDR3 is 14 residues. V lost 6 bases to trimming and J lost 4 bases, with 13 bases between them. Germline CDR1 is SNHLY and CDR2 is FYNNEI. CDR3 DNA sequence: TGTGCCAGCAGGGGCGGCAACCGGTACAATGAGCAGTTCTTC. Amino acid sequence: CASRGGNRYNEQFF.

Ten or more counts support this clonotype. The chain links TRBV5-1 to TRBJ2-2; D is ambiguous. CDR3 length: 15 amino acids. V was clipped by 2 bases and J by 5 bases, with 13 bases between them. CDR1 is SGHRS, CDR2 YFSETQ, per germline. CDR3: CASSFQQSDTGELFF. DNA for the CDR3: TGCGCCAGCAGCTTTCAACAGAGTGATACCGGGGAGCTGTTTTTT. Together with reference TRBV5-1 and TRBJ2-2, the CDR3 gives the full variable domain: KAGVTQTPRYLIKTRGQQVTLSCSPISGHRSVSWYQQTPGQGLQFLFEYFSETQRNKGNFPGRFSGRQFSNSRSEMNVSTLELGDSALYLCASSFQQSDTGELFFGEGSRLTVL.

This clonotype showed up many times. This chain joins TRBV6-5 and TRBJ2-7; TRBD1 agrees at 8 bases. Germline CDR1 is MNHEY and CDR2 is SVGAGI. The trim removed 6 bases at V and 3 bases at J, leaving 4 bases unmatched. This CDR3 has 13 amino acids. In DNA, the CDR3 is TGTGCCAGCAGGCAGGGACAGGTCTACGAGCAGTACTTC. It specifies CASRQGQVYEQYF.

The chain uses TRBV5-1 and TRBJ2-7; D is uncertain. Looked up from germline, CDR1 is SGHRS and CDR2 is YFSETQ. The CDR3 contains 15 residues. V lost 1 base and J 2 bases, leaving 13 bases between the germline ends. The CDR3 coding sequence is TGCGCCAGCAGCTTGAACCCTCATGGCACCTACGAGCAGTACGTC. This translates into CASSLNPHGTYEQYV.

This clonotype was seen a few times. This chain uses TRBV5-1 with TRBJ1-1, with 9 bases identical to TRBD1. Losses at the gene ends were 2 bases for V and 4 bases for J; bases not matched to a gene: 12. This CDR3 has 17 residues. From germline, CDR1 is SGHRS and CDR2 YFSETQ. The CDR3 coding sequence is TGCGCCAGCAGCTTCCATGGACAGGGGAAAAGCATCACTGAAGCTTTCTTT. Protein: CASSFHGQGKSITEAFF.

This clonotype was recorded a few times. The CDR3 reads CSARDGAAGGQGNEQFF. DNA of the CDR3: TGCAGTGCTAGAGATGGTGCGGCGGGGGGTCAAGGGAATGAGCAGTTCTTC. The chain links TRBV20-1 to TRBJ2-1, with 8 bases aligning to TRBD2. The CDR3 runs to 17 residues. Unmatched junction bases numbered 14, after V lost 0 bases and J lost 7 bases. CDR1 and CDR2 (germline): DFQATT, SNEGSKA (reference sequence).

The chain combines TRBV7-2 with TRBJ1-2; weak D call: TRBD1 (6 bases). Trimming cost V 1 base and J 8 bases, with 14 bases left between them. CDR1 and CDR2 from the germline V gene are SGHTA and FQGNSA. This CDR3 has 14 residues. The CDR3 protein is CASSLDRVTKGYTF. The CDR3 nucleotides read TGTGCCAGCAGCTTAGACAGGGTAACTAAGGGCTACACCTTC.

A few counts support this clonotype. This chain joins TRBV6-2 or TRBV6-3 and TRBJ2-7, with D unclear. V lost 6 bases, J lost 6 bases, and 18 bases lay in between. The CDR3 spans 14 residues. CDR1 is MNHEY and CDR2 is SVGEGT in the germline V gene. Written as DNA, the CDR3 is TGTGCCAGCAGCCCCTACCCCACGCCGAGCGAGCAGTACGTC. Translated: CASSPYPTPSEQYV.

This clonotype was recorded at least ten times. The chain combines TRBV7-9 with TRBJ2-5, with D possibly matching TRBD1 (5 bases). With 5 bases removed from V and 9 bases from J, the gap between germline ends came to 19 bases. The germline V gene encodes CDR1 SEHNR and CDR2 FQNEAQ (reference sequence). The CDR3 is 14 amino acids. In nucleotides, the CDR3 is TGTGCCAGCAGCCAAGACTCGAGCCTAGGGGCCCAGTACTTC. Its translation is CASSQDSSLGAQYF.

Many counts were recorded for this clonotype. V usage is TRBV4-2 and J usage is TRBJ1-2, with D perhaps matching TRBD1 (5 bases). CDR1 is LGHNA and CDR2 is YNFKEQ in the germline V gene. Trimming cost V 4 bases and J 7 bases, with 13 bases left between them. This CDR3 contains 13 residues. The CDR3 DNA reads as TGTGCCAGCAGCCGCGGCAGGGTCGTTGGCTACACCTTC. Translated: CASSRGRVVGYTF.

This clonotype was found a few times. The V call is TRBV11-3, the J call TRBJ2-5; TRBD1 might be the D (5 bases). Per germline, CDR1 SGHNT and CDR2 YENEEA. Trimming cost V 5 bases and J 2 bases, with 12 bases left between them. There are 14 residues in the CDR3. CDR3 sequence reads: CASSPGHVQETQYF. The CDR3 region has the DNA TGTGCCAGCAGCCCCGGACACGTACAAGAGACCCAGTACTTC.

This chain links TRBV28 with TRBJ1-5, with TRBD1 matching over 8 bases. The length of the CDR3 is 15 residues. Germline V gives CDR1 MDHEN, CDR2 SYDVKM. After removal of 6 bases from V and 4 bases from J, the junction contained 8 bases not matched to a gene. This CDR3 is CASRPPDRGNQPQHF. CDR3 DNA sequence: TGTGCCAGCAGACCCCCCGACAGGGGTAATCAGCCCCAGCATTTT. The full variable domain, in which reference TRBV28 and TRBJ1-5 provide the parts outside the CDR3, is DVKVTQSSRYLVKRTGEKVFLECVQDMDHENMFWYRQDPGLGLRLIYFSYDVKMKEKGDIPEGYSVSREKKERFSLILESASTNQTSMYLCASRPPDRGNQPQHFGDGTRLSIL.

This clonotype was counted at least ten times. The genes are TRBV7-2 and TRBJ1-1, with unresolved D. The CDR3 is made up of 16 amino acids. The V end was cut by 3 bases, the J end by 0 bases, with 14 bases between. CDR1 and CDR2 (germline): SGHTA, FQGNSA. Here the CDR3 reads CASSFFPGILNTEAFF. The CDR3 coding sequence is TGTGCCAGCAGCTTCTTTCCGGGGATCCTGAACACTGAAGCTTTCTTT. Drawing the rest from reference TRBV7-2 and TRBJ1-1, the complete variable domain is GAGVSQSPSNKVTEKGKDVELRCDPISGHTALYWYRQSLGQGLEFLIYFQGNSAPDKSGLPSDRFSAERTGGSVSTLTIQRTQQEDSAVYLCASSFFPGILNTEAFFGQGTRLTVV.